This T cell receptor (beta chain) was documented in a study of vaccination effects on CD4 cells after COVID-19. Regarding the study as a whole: Whether induced by infection or by vaccine, clones showed marked clonal contraction late after vaccination. From healthy vaccinees, only 1 of 255 vaccine-induced clones also reacted to common cold coronaviruses.

Note on this clone: Antigen specificity is unknown.

Antigen-specific CD4+ T cells were expanded with viral peptide pools in the ViraFEST assay before sequencing. Investigators separated out CD4+ T cells once approximately 9 days of culture had passed. Vaccine recipients had no previous SARS-CoV-2 infection; their nucleocapsid antibodies were negative. The assay was immunoSEQ multiplex PCR, and TCRdb's table has in-frame clones only and misses some. The table has under 45,000 clones, more than 60% seen once. This sequence was found in a human donor who received a COVID-19 vaccine. Sequenced material: CD4+ T cells from PBMCs cultured with HCoV-OC43 spike peptides, taken before COVID-19 vaccination. Indicated subset: HCoV-OC43 spike overlapping peptide pool stimulation.

The CDR3 loop is CATALAEGAETQYF. CDR3 sequence (DNA): TGTGCCACCGCACTAGCGGAGGGGGCAGAGACCCAGTACTTC. V usage is TRBV10-3 and J usage is TRBJ2-5, with a tentative D call TRBD2 (8 bases). The germline V gene encodes CDR1 ENHRY and CDR2 SYGVKD. The ends were cut back, 10 bases at V and 4 bases at J, with 19 bases in the middle. This CDR3 contains 14 residues.